The 30 T cell receptor beta chains in this list originate from one sample, sequenced in a study of neoadjuvant anti-PD-1 for oral cavity cancer. Sequencing used immunoSEQ multiplex PCR; TCRdb keeps in-frame clones, though not all of them. Here the sample spans about 14,000 clones, around 34% being singletons. The sample's time point: after neoadjuvant nivolumab, at surgical resection. Material: tumor tissue, obtained after nivolumab (anti-PD-1) treatment. The receptors originated from a person between 40 and 85 years old with oral cavity squamous cell carcinoma.

This clone turned up a few times. The chain links TRBV5-1 to TRBJ2-3; 12 bases are shared with TRBD2. Germline CDR1 is SGHRS and CDR2 is YFSETQ. This CDR3 contains 13 residues. The J segment lost 9 bases and the V segment lost 2 bases, leaving 1 base of the junction unmatched. The CDR3 region has the DNA TGCGCCAGCAGCTTACTAGCGGGGGGCACGCAGTATTTT. It yields the protein CASSLLAGGTQYF.

The chain is built from TRBV4-3 and TRBJ1-1; TRBD1 matches 7 bases. This CDR3 spans 14 amino acids. From germline, CDR1 is LGHNA and CDR2 YSLEER. Unmatched junction bases numbered 6, after V lost 7 bases and J lost 1 base. CDR3 residues: CASTSGGGNTEAFF. Written as DNA, the CDR3 is TGCGCCAGCACCTCAGGGGGGGGGAACACTGAAGCTTTCTTT.

The CDR3 sequence: CASTPLQTGTTEAFF. CDR3 bases: TGTGCCAGCACCCCACTTCAAACAGGGACCACTGAAGCTTTCTTT. This rearrangement joins TRBV6-6 to TRBJ1-1, with TRBD1 as a possible D gene (6 bases). V was pared by 7 bases and J by 4 bases, with 19 bases between. In germline, CDR1 is MNHNY, CDR2 SVGAGI (reference sequence). The CDR3 sequence is 15 residues long.

The table lists this clone with many counts. This chain uses TRBV7-2 with TRBJ2-2; tentatively, D is TRBD2 (5 bases). Trimming pared 5 bases from V and 4 bases from J, leaving 14 bases between. The CDR3 consists of 15 residues. Germline V CDR1 and CDR2: SGHTA, FQGNSA. The CDR3 loop reads CASSPWSGSTGELFF. CDR3 bases: TGTGCCAGCAGCCCCTGGAGCGGAAGCACCGGGGAGCTGTTTTTT. Complete variable domain (other parts from reference TRBV7-2 and TRBJ2-2): GAGVSQSPSNKVTEKGKDVELRCDPISGHTALYWYRQSLGQGLEFLIYFQGNSAPDKSGLPSDRFSAERTGGSVSTLTIQRTQQEDSAVYLCASSPWSGSTGELFFGEGSRLTVL.

The count of this clone is one. The V gene is TRBV5-1, the J gene TRBJ1-5; no clear D gene. The germline gives CDR1 SGHRS, CDR2 YFSETQ. The CDR3 runs 18 residues. V was cut by 4 bases and J by 0 bases, with 20 bases left in between. CDR3 amino acids: CASSPPWPGDYSNQPQHF. As DNA, the CDR3 is TGCGCCAGCAGCCCACCTTGGCCGGGAGACTATAGCAATCAGCCCCAGCATTTT.

The chain is built from TRBV18 and TRBJ2-1; perhaps TRBD2 as D (6 bases). CDR3 size: 16 residues. V was pared by 5 bases and J by 3 bases, with 17 bases between. The V gene's germline CDR1 is KGHSH and CDR2 LQKENI. CDR3 nucleotides: TGTGCCAGCTCATCCTATCCATCGGGAGTCTACAATGAGCAGTTCTTC. Protein sequence: CASSSYPSGVYNEQFF.

The chain is built from TRBV30 and TRBJ2-3; D is possibly TRBD1 (5 bases). This CDR3 spans 14 amino acids. The germline gives CDR1 GTSNPN, CDR2 SVGIG (reference sequence). The V end lost 0 bases, the J end lost 1 base, and 8 bases lay between the germline ends. CDR3 DNA: TGTGCCTGGAGTGTAGGGGTTGGCACAGATACGCAGTATTTT. This gives the protein CAWSVGVGTDTQYF.

The sample holds a few counts of this clone. The chain combines TRBV4-2 with TRBJ2-1; 16 positions agree with TRBD2. Trimming removed 4 bases from V and 8 bases from J; junction bases left unmatched: 5. This CDR3 spans 16 amino acids. CDR1 LGHNA and CDR2 YNFKEQ come from the germline V gene. The CDR3 DNA follows: TGTGCCAGCAGCCCGGGACTAGCGGGGGGGCGCGATGAGCAGTTCTTC. Translating it yields CASSPGLAGGRDEQFF.

This clone was counted a few times. The CDR3 DNA is TGTGCCTGGAGTCGGACACTCCAAGAGACCCAGTACTTC. Translating it yields CAWSRTLQETQYF. This chain links TRBV30 with TRBJ2-5; possibly TRBD1 for D (5 bases). This CDR3 has 13 residues. Per the germline V gene, CDR1 is GTSNPN and CDR2 is SVGIG (reference sequence). Trimming left V 2 bases short and J 1 base short, with 8 bases between.

This clone turned up a few times. The chain couples TRBV6-5 to TRBJ2-2; no reliable D call. Between the trimmed V and J ends, which lost 0 bases and 3 bases, there was a span of 11 bases. Germline V gene lookup returns CDR1 MNHEY and CDR2 SVGAGI. The CDR3 runs to 16 residues. The CDR3 loop is CASSYSWGWDTGELFF. The CDR3 region has the DNA TGTGCCAGCAGTTACTCGTGGGGTTGGGACACCGGGGAGCTGTTTTTT.

This clone was observed a few times. The chain couples TRBV9 to TRBJ2-3; 14 bases agree with TRBD2. The CDR3 is made up of 17 amino acids. V lost 0 bases and J lost 3; bases outside the gene matches: 3. Germline CDR1 SGDLS, CDR2 YYNGEE. The CDR3 DNA sequence: TGTGCCAGCAGCGTAGCGACTAGCGGGGGGGCGACAGATACGCAGTATTTT. Protein: CASSVATSGGATDTQYF.

The gene calls are TRBV9 and TRBJ2-5, with TRBD2 matching 14 bases. The junction had 7 bases not matched to a gene; V was cut back by 4 bases and J by 5 bases. CDR1 and CDR2 from the germline V gene are SGDLS and YYNGEE. The CDR3 contains 16 residues. CDR3 protein: CASSYRTSGGLETQYF. CDR3 DNA sequence: TGTGCCAGCAGCTATCGGACTAGCGGGGGGCTGGAGACCCAGTACTTC.

The chain has TRBV11-2 and TRBJ2-1; a possible D gene is TRBD2 (5 bases). V dropped 0 bases and J dropped 3 bases, with 15 bases sitting between them. The germline V gene has CDR1 SGHAT and CDR2 FQNNGV. This CDR3 region has 17 residues. The CDR3 reads CASSLDPGYSRYNEQFF. For the CDR3, the DNA is TGTGCCAGCAGCTTAGATCCGGGGTACTCACGCTACAATGAGCAGTTCTTC.

This clone was seen a handful of times. The V and J genes are TRBV4-2 and TRBJ1-1; 8 bases agree with TRBD1. V was pared by 2 bases and J by 5 bases, with 4 bases of the junction left unmatched. Per germline, CDR1 LGHNA and CDR2 YNFKEQ. The CDR3 is 14 amino acids. This CDR3 is CASSQWDRMTEAFF. In DNA, the CDR3 is TGTGCCAGCAGCCAATGGGACAGGATGACTGAAGCTTTCTTT.

The chain has TRBV10-2 and TRBJ2-5; 8 bases line up with TRBD2. V shed 6 bases and J 5 bases; nucleotides not matched to a gene: 11. The CDR3 spans 15 residues. Germline V CDR1 and CDR2: WSHSY, SAAADI. CDR3 bases: TGCGCCAGCAGCCCGGGACTAGTGGAATCGGAGACCCAGTACTTC. Translated, it gives CASSPGLVESETQYF.

V and J are TRBV18 and TRBJ1-5; D is unresolved. V dropped 3 bases and J dropped 4 bases, with 7 bases sitting between them. Germline V gene sequence: CDR1 KGHSH, CDR2 LQKENI. The length of the CDR3 is 13 residues. The CDR3 nucleotides are TGTGCCAGCTCACCGGGAAGTAATCAGCCCCAGCATTTT. Translated, it gives CASSPGSNQPQHF.

In this sample, this clone turned up once. V gene TRBV2 combines with J gene TRBJ1-2, with unresolved D. V dropped 1 base and J dropped 3 bases, with 6 bases sitting between them. The germline V gene has CDR1 SNHLY and CDR2 FYNNEI. CDR3 length: 13 residues. The CDR3 nucleotides are TGTGCCAGCAGTGAAGAGTCATACTATGGCTACACCTTC. This encodes CASSEESYYGYTF. The full variable domain, completed using reference TRBV2 and TRBJ1-2, is EPEVTQTPSHQVTQMGQEVILRCVPISNHLYFYWYRQILGQKVEFLVSFYNNEISEKSEIFDDQFSVERPDGSNFTLKIRSTKLEDSAMYFCASSEESYYGYTFGSGTRLTVV.

The CDR3 region has the DNA TGCGCCAGCAGCTTGGGCGGCGGGAATCCATACAATGAGCAGTTCTTC. This codes for CASSLGGGNPYNEQFF. The chain recombines TRBV5-1 with TRBJ2-1, with D maybe TRBD2 (6 bases). V dropped 0 bases and J dropped 4 bases, with 14 bases sitting between them. From germline, CDR1 is SGHRS and CDR2 YFSETQ. The CDR3 has 16 residues.

This clone was recorded a few times. The chain joins TRBV18 to TRBJ1-1; 8 positions agree with TRBD1. Looked up from germline, CDR1 is KGHSH and CDR2 is LQKENI. The CDR3 is made up of 16 amino acids. Trimming at V came to 3 bases and at J to 1 base, leaving 7 bases not matched to a gene. CDR3 nucleotide sequence: TGTGCCAGCTCACCGGGACAGGTTAGGGCGAACACTGAAGCTTTCTTT. This translates into CASSPGQVRANTEAFF.

The J gene is TRBJ2-7, the V gene TRBV9; 8 nucleotides agree with TRBD1. The trim removed 2 bases at V and 5 bases at J, leaving 9 bases unmatched. Germline loops: CDR1 SGDLS, CDR2 YYNGEE. This CDR3 is 15 amino acids long. The CDR3 DNA reads as TGTGCCAGCAGCGTCCGGACAGGGTATAGGGACGAGCAGTACTTC. The encoded protein is CASSVRTGYRDEQYF. Combining the CDR3 with reference TRBV9 and TRBJ2-7 gives the whole variable domain DSGVTQTPKHLITATGQRVTLRCSPRSGDLSVYWYQQSLDQGLQFLIQYYNGEERAKGNILERFSAQQFPDLHSELNLSSLELGDSALYFCASSVRTGYRDEQYFGPGTRLTVT.

There are many counts of this clone. This chain links TRBV7-6 with TRBJ2-5, with 7 bases matching TRBD1. With 1 base clipped from V and 6 bases from J, the junction kept 2 bases outside the gene matches. Looked up from germline, CDR1 is SGHVS and CDR2 is FNYEAQ. The CDR3 loop spans 13 amino acids. The DNA of the CDR3 is TGTGCCAGCAGCTTAGGGGACAGCAAGACCCAGTACTTC. It translates to CASSLGDSKTQYF.

This clone was recorded many times. The genes are TRBV27 and TRBJ1-2, with D possibly being TRBD1 (5 bases). The CDR3 has 14 residues. V dropped 4 bases and J dropped 9 bases, with 18 bases sitting between them. Germline values: CDR1 MNHEY, CDR2 SMNVEV (reference sequence). The CDR3 protein is CASSSRDGSDSYTF. DNA of the CDR3: TGTGCCAGCAGTTCCAGGGACGGATCAGATAGCTACACCTTC.

This sequence joins TRBV6-4 and TRBJ2-2; D remains unclear. The ends were cut back, 6 bases at V and 3 bases at J, with 5 bases in the middle. This CDR3 is built from 12 residues. Germline CDR1 reads MRHNA; CDR2 reads SNTAGT. The CDR3 region has the DNA TGTGCCAGCAGACGATACACCGGGGAGCTGTTTTTT. Encoded protein: CASRRYTGELFF.

V gene TRBV6-1 combines with J gene TRBJ1-1, with D perhaps TRBD1 (5 bases). Per the germline V gene, CDR1 is MNHNS and CDR2 is SASEGT. Trimming removed 6 bases from V and 11 bases from J, with 13 bases in between. The CDR3 is 11 amino acids. CDR3 sequence reads: CASSVEGSAFF. CDR3 nucleotide sequence: TGTGCCAGCAGCGTCGAGGGGTCCGCTTTCTTT.

Only a few counts were recorded for this clone. V gene TRBV20-1 combines with J gene TRBJ1-1, with D maybe TRBD1 (5 bases). V lost 2 bases, J lost 7 bases, and 8 bases lay in between. This CDR3 is 11 amino acids long. Per germline, CDR1 DFQATT and CDR2 SNEGSKA (reference sequence). CDR3 amino acids: CSARMTVEAFF. The CDR3 nucleotides read TGCAGTGCTAGAATGACAGTTGAAGCTTTCTTT.

The V gene is TRBV11-2, the J gene TRBJ1-1; 7 nucleotides align to TRBD1. Trimming at V came to 7 bases and at J to 3 bases, leaving 8 bases not matched to a gene. CDR1 and CDR2 from the germline V gene are SGHAT and FQNNGV. This CDR3 spans 14 amino acids. The CDR3 reads CASKLQGRDTEAFF. The DNA for the CDR3 is TGTGCCAGCAAACTACAGGGGAGGGACACTGAAGCTTTCTTT.

The V gene is TRBV7-2, the J gene TRBJ1-4; no clear D. Trimming shortened V by 4 bases and J by 8 bases, and 14 bases separated the two germline ends. This CDR3 is 14 amino acids long. CDR1 SGHTA and CDR2 FQGNSA come from the germline V gene. CDR3 DNA: TGTGCCAGCAGCTCGCAAGGGCTCCGAGAAAAACTGTTTTTT. It yields the protein CASSSQGLREKLFF.

This clone showed up many times. This chain connects TRBV7-6 to TRBJ1-5; 8 bases line up with TRBD1. CDR1 is SGHVS and CDR2 is FNYEAQ in the germline V gene. The trim removed 4 bases at V and 3 bases at J, leaving 2 bases unmatched. The CDR3 totals 14 residues. The CDR3 reads CASSSGQVNQPQHF. CDR3 nucleotides: TGTGCCAGCAGCTCGGGACAGGTCAATCAGCCCCAGCATTTT.

Judged by abundance, this clone is medium-sized. The chain employs TRBV2 and TRBJ2-7, with D possibly TRBD1 on 5 matching bases. V was clipped by 8 bases and J by 6 bases, with 14 bases between them. The germline V gene has CDR1 SNHLY and CDR2 FYNNEI. CDR3 size: 12 residues. This chain's CDR3 is CASQRGDSEQYF. CDR3 bases: TGTGCCAGCCAAAGGGGTGACAGCGAGCAGTACTTC.

A word on this clone: The junction departs from the called germline gene at one end, perhaps through a read error. The chain recombines TRBV10-3 with TRBJ2-5; 8 bases match TRBD2. The germline CDR1 and CDR2 sequences are ENHRY and SYGVKD. The CDR3 covers 14 residues. In DNA, the CDR3 is TGTGCCATCCGTGACGGGGGGGCCTTGGAGACCCAGTACTTC. Translation: CAIRDGGALETQYF.